The 22 T cell receptor beta chains in this list originate from one sample, sequenced in a study of cytomegalovirus exposure and HLA in healthy donors. Primers included in the PCR were 60 Vbeta and 13 Jbeta primers. The repertoire was sequenced with immunoSEQ multiplex PCR; TCRdb's copy has only in-frame clones and lacks some. This listing includes 150,000 to 200,000 clones. The sequenced sample consisted of PBMCs. All receptors derive from a man aged 25-45 years in good health and CMV-seronegative.

The chain joins TRBV6-6 to TRBJ1-2; the D is unclear. There are 13 residues in the CDR3. Trimming removed 6 bases at V and 8 bases at J, with 16 bases between. Germline V lookup: CDR1 MNHNY, CDR2 SVGAGI (reference sequence). The DNA of the CDR3 is TGTGCCAGCAGCTCCCCGGAGTACCAAGGCTACACCTTC. Translation: CASSSPEYQGYTF.

The rearrangement uses TRBV6-1 and TRBJ2-7, with TRBD2 matching 9 bases. From germline, CDR1 is MNHNS and CDR2 SASEGT. CDR3 length: 14 residues. J gave up 1 base and V 6 bases, and 4 bases lay outside the gene matches. CDR3 residues: CASRTSGRSYEQYF. CDR3 nucleotide sequence: TGTGCCAGCAGGACGAGCGGGAGGTCCTACGAGCAGTACTTC.

The CDR3, as DNA: TGCAGCGTTGAAGATCGGTTAGGGGGCCCCCATGGGAATGAGCAGTTCTTC. Its translation: CSVEDRLGGPHGNEQFF. V usage is TRBV29-1 and J usage is TRBJ2-1; 7 bases map to TRBD1. V shed 0 bases, J shed 7 bases, and the junction held 15 bases outside the gene matches. This CDR3 has 17 amino acids. Germline CDR1 reads SQVTM; CDR2 reads ANQGSEA.

The V call is TRBV28, the J call TRBJ1-2; no clear D. The germline CDR1 and CDR2 sequences are MDHEN and SYDVKM. V was clipped by 6 bases and J by 8 bases, with 16 bases between them. The CDR3 is made up of 13 amino acids. This CDR3 is CASSLASHPGYTF. The CDR3 DNA follows: TGTGCCAGCAGCCTTGCGTCCCATCCCGGCTACACCTTC.

The J gene is TRBJ2-3, the V gene TRBV7-8; D possibly corresponds to TRBD1 (6 bases). CDR1 and CDR2 (germline): SGHVS, FQNEAQ. The V end lost 4 bases, the J end lost 0 bases, and 17 bases lay between the germline ends. The CDR3 totals 17 residues. The CDR3 bases are TGTGCCAGCAGCTCCCCCGGACAGTCCCCTAGCACAGATACGCAGTATTTT. It is translated as CASSSPGQSPSTDTQYF. Complete variable domain (other parts from reference TRBV7-8 and TRBJ2-3): GAGVSQSPRYKVAKRGQDVALRCDPISGHVSLFWYQQALGQGPEFLTYFQNEAQLDKSGLPSDRFFAERPEGSVSTLKIQRTQQEDSAVYLCASSSPGQSPSTDTQYFGPGTRLTVL.

The chain is built from TRBV6-5 and TRBJ1-5; 11 nucleotides match TRBD1. V shed 6 bases and J 6 bases; nucleotides not matched to a gene: 7. The CDR3 extends over 15 amino acids. CDR1 and CDR2 from the germline V gene are MNHEY and SVGAGI. The CDR3 nucleotides are TGTGCCAGCAGACGGACAGGGGGCGGGAGTCAGCCCCAGCATTTT. Translating gives CASRRTGGGSQPQHF.

The chain is built from TRBV10-3 and TRBJ2-2; 7 bases fit TRBD1. CDR1 and CDR2 (germline): ENHRY, SYGVKD. The CDR3 contains 17 residues. V was clipped by 0 bases and J by 1 base; unmatched bases: 5. As DNA, the CDR3 is TGTGCCATCAGTGAGTCAGGGTGGACAGGGAACACCGGGGAGCTGTTTTTT. This codes for CAISESGWTGNTGELFF.

The chain recombines TRBV7-9 with TRBJ2-1; D is perhaps TRBD2 (6 bases). V was cut by 3 bases and J by 2 bases, with 20 bases left in between. This CDR3 comprises 18 residues. Germline CDR1 is SEHNR and CDR2 is FQNEAQ (reference sequence). The CDR3 nucleotides are TGTGCCAGCAGCTTTCAATGGTTTGGCGGGACCCCCTACAATGAGCAGTTCTTC. It encodes CASSFQWFGGTPYNEQFF.

The V call is TRBV7-2, the J call TRBJ1-5; 9 bases agree with TRBD1. The junction had 6 bases not matched to a gene; V was cut back by 5 bases and J by 4 bases. The CDR3 contains 15 residues. CDR1 and CDR2 (germline): SGHTA, FQGNSA. The CDR3 spells CASSIQTGGNQPQHF. The CDR3 bases are TGTGCCAGCAGCATTCAGACAGGGGGGAATCAGCCCCAGCATTTT. The complete variable domain, with remaining parts taken from reference TRBV7-2 and TRBJ1-5, reads GAGVSQSPSNKVTEKGKDVELRCDPISGHTALYWYRQSLGQGLEFLIYFQGNSAPDKSGLPSDRFSAERTGGSVSTLTIQRTQQEDSAVYLCASSIQTGGNQPQHFGDGTRLSIL.

About this clone: Distinct nucleotide sequences in the sample also encode this CDR3. The CDR3 nucleotides read TGTGCCAGCAGTCAACAGGGGGATCAGCCCCAGCATTTT. It encodes CASSQQGDQPQHF. This chain connects TRBV6-5 to TRBJ1-5, with 8 positions matching TRBD1. Unmatched junction bases numbered 2, after V lost 5 bases and J lost 5 bases. Germline-derived CDR1 and CDR2 are MNHEY and SVGAGI. CDR3 length: 13 residues.

The chain joins TRBV20-1 to TRBJ2-7; TRBD1 is a possible D gene (6 bases). Germline assignment: CDR1 DFQATT and CDR2 SNEGSKA (reference sequence). The CDR3 totals 11 residues. Trimming removed 5 bases at V and 3 bases at J, with 8 bases between. The CDR3 sequence is CSALQGYEQYF. DNA of the CDR3: TGCAGTGCTTTACAGGGCTACGAGCAGTACTTC.

The chain combines TRBV19 with TRBJ2-7, with D perhaps matching TRBD1 (6 bases). This CDR3 is 14 amino acids long. V was shortened by 6 bases and J by 5 bases, with 17 bases between the two germline ends. The germline gives CDR1 LNHDA, CDR2 SQIVND (reference sequence). CDR3 coding DNA: TGTGCCAGTAGCGTCGGGACAAATATCCACGAGCAGTACTTC. It encodes CASSVGTNIHEQYF.

This chain joins TRBV5-4 and TRBJ2-7; TRBD2 matches at 11 bases. J was trimmed by 6 bases and V by 0 bases; bases with no gene match: 8. This CDR3 comprises 16 residues. Per the germline V gene, CDR1 is SGHNT and CDR2 is YYREEE (reference sequence). The CDR3 region has the DNA TGTGCCAGCAGCTTGGATAGGGCTAGCGGGAGGCGCGAGCAGTACTTC. This translates into CASSLDRASGRREQYF.

V usage is TRBV27 and J usage is TRBJ2-1; 9 bases align to TRBD2. Trimming cost V 2 bases and J 4 bases; bases outside gene matches: 3. Germline CDR1 is MNHEY and CDR2 is SMNVEV (reference sequence). This CDR3 spans 15 amino acids. DNA of the CDR3: TGTGCCAGCAGTTTAATAGCGGGAGTTTACAATGAGCAGTTCTTC. It translates to CASSLIAGVYNEQFF.

The chain uses TRBV28 and TRBJ1-1, with 9 bases identical to TRBD1. Losses at the gene ends were 6 bases for V and 9 bases for J; bases not matched to a gene: 11. Germline CDR1 is MDHEN and CDR2 is SYDVKM. This CDR3 region has 14 residues. The CDR3 region has the DNA TGTGCCAGCAGCCCATCCCCTACAGGGGGCAAAGCTTTCTTT. Residues: CASSPSPTGGKAFF.

The chain joins TRBV7-2 to TRBJ2-6; the match to TRBD1 covers 8 bases. In germline, CDR1 is SGHTA, CDR2 FQGNSA. The CDR3 consists of 19 residues. Trimming took 3 bases from V and 1 from J; bases not matched to a gene: 11. The DNA of the CDR3 is TGTGCCAGCAGCTTTATGCTCCGAGACAGGGGATCTGGGGCCAACGTCCTGACTTTC. This codes for CASSFMLRDRGSGANVLTF.

The chain employs TRBV10-3 and TRBJ2-7; tentatively, D is TRBD2 (6 bases). The CDR3 is made up of 14 amino acids. Trimming removed 7 bases at V and 2 bases at J, with 15 bases between. CDR1 is ENHRY, CDR2 SYGVKD, per germline. CDR3: CAIKVGTDTYEQYF. CDR3 nucleotide sequence: TGTGCCATCAAGGTAGGGACTGATACCTACGAGCAGTACTTC.

The J gene is TRBJ2-7, the V gene TRBV11-2; no clear D gene. CDR1 and CDR2 from the germline V gene are SGHAT and FQNNGV. The V end was cut by 1 base, the J end by 3 bases, with 10 bases between. CDR3 length: 14 amino acids. The CDR3 is CASSLAGPLYEQYF. The CDR3 DNA sequence: TGTGCCAGCAGCTTAGCAGGCCCCCTCTACGAGCAGTACTTC.

The rearrangement uses TRBV5-4 and TRBJ1-1, with D perhaps matching TRBD1 (5 bases). Deletions cut 0 bases from V and 12 bases from J, with 15 bases between. The V gene's germline CDR1 is SGHNT and CDR2 YYREEE (reference sequence). The CDR3 has 13 residues. CDR3 sequence: CASSLAGGRVPFF. CDR3 nucleotides: TGTGCCAGCAGCTTGGCCGGGGGGAGGGTACCTTTCTTT.

V gene TRBV4-2 combines with J gene TRBJ1-1; D is uncertain. V was trimmed by 4 bases and J by 11 bases, leaving 11 bases between them. The length of the CDR3 is 11 residues. The V gene's germline CDR1 is LGHNA and CDR2 YNFKEQ. This CDR3 reads CASSPGIVAFF. DNA for the CDR3: TGTGCCAGCAGCCCCGGGATAGTGGCTTTCTTT.

The rearrangement links TRBV6-4 to TRBJ1-5, with D unresolved. The V end lost 1 base, the J end lost 0 bases, and 19 bases lay between the germline ends. The CDR3 is 19 residues long. CDR1 and CDR2 (germline): MRHNA, SNTAGT. The CDR3 DNA reads as TGTGCCAGCAGTGACTGGGTACTTAGTAGCTGTTATAGCAATCAGCCCCAGCATTTT. It encodes CASSDWVLSSCYSNQPQHF.

As concerns this clone: Other DNA sequences in the same sample also yield this CDR3. The J gene is TRBJ2-7, the V gene TRBV30, with TRBD2 identical over 7 bases. The ends lost 4 bases at V and 2 bases at J; junction bases unmatched: 2. The CDR3 consists of 12 residues. CDR1 is GTSNPN and CDR2 is SVGIG in the germline V gene (reference sequence). This chain's CDR3 is CAWTSGTYEQYF. As DNA, the CDR3 is TGTGCCTGGACTAGCGGCACCTACGAGCAGTACTTC.